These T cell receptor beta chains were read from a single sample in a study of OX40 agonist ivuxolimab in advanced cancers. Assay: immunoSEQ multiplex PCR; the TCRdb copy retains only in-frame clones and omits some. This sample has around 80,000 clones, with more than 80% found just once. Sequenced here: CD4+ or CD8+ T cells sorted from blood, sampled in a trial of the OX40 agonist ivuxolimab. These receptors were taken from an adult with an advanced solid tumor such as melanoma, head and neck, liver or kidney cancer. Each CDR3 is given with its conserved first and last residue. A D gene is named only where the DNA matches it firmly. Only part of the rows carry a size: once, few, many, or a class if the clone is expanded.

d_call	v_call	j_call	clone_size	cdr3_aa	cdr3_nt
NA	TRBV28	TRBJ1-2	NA	CASKVGPNYGYTF	TGTGCCAGCAAAGTAGGGCCTAACTATGGCTACACCTTC
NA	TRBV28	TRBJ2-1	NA	CASRTGRLLNEQFF	TGTGCCAGCAGAACCGGGAGACTCCTCAATGAGCAGTTCTTC
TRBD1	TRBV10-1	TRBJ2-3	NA	CASSRDSRTDTQYF	TGCGCCAGCAGTCGGGACAGCCGCACAGATACGCAGTATTTT
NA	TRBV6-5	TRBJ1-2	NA	CASHLERGYTF	TGTGCCAGCCATCTAGAAAGGGGCTACACCTTC
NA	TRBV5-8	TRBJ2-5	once	CASSPLGGLGETQYF	TGTGCCAGCAGCCCACTTGGGGGTTTGGGCGAGACCCAGTACTTC
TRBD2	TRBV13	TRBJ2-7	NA	CASSISRGTSFDEQYF	TGTGCCAGCAGCATTAGTAGGGGGACTAGTTTCGACGAGCAGTACTTC
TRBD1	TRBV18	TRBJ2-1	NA	CASSPPGQGDNEQFF	TGTGCCAGCTCACCACCGGGACAGGGGGACAATGAGCAGTTCTTC
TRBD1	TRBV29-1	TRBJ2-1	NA	CSVEARDRGLYWDEQFF	TGCAGCGTTGAAGCTCGGGACAGGGGGCTCTATTGGGATGAGCAGTTCTTC
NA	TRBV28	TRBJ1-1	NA	CASSLSLRGNTEAFF	TGTGCCAGCAGTTTATCCCTCAGGGGGAACACTGAAGCTTTCTTT
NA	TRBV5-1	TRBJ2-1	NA	CASSLGQGYNEQFF	TGCGCCAGCAGCTTGGGTCAGGGGTACAATGAGCAGTTCTTC
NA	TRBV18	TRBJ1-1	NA	CASSPLGAGEAFF	TGTGCCAGCTCACCGCTGGGGGCAGGCGAAGCTTTCTTT
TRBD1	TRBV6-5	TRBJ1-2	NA	CATRGQEGYTF	TGTGCCACCCGGGGACAGGAGGGCTACACCTTC
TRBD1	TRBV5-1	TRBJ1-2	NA	CASSPLTGTNYGYTF	TGCGCCAGCAGCCCCTTGACAGGGACTAACTATGGCTACACCTTC
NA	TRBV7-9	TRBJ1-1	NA	CASSLDRTVNTEAFF	TGTGCCAGCAGCTTAGACAGGACAGTAAACACTGAAGCTTTCTTT
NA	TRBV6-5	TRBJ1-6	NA	CASGGSYNSPLHF	TGTGCCAGCGGGGGTTCCTATAATTCACCCCTCCACTTT
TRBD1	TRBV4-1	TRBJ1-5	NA	CASSPRSTGGFDQPQHF	TGCGCCAGCAGCCCACGATCGACAGGGGGCTTCGATCAGCCCCAGCATTTT
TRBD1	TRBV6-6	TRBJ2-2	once	CASSYPQGVGTGELFF	TGTGCCAGCAGTTACCCTCAGGGGGTTGGCACCGGGGAGCTGTTTTTT
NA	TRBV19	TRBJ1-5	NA	CASTNTARELPSNQPQHF	TGTGCCAGTACCAACACGGCGAGGGAACTCCCTAGCAATCAGCCCCAGCATTTT
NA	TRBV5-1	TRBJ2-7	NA	CASSSGTNPYEQYF	TGCGCCAGCAGCAGTGGGACAAACCCCTACGAGCAGTACTTC
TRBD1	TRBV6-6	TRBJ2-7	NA	CASSQRTGGEAYEQYF	TGTGCCAGCAGTCAAAGAACAGGGGGCGAAGCCTACGAGCAGTACTTC
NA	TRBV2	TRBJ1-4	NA	CASSEVTGANEKLFF	TGTGCCAGCAGTGAGGTCACCGGGGCTAATGAAAAACTGTTTTTT
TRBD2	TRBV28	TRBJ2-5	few	CASSRPAGGQETQYF	TGTGCCAGCAGCCGTCCTGCGGGGGGTCAAGAGACCCAGTACTTC
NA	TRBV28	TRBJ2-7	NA	CASSLIGAGDGGEQYF	TGTGCCAGCAGTTTAATCGGGGCAGGGGACGGGGGCGAGCAGTACTTC
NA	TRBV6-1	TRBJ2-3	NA	CASSEEDTQYF	TGTGCCAGCAGTGAAGAAGATACGCAGTATTTT
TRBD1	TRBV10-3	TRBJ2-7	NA	CAISNGQGSEQYF	TGTGCCATCAGCAACGGACAGGGGAGCGAGCAGTACTTC
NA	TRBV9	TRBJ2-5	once	CASSVSPGLGETQYF	TGTGCCAGCAGCGTATCCCCGGGTCTCGGGGAGACCCAGTACTTC
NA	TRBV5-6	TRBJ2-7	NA	CASSQISVHPYEQYF	TGTGCCAGCAGCCAAATCTCAGTACACCCCTACGAGCAGTACTTC
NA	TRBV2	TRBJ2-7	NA	CASSEGFGGISYEQYF	TGTGCCAGCAGTGAAGGGTTCGGGGGAATCTCCTACGAGCAGTACTTC
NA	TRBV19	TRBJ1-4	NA	CASSLSGKLFF	TGTGCCAGTAGTTTATCTGGAAAACTGTTTTTT
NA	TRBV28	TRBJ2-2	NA	CASRYLNTGELFF	TGTGCCAGCAGATACCTCAACACCGGGGAGCTGTTTTTT
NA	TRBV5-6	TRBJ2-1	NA	CASSSRRGNREQFF	TGTGCCAGCAGCTCCCGGAGGGGGAACCGTGAGCAGTTCTTC
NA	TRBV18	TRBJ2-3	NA	CASSPPRALGTDTQYF	TGTGCCAGCTCACCACCCCGGGCACTCGGCACAGATACGCAGTATTTT
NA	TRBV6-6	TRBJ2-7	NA	CASSQGGSSIYEQYF	TGTGCCAGCTCCCAGGGGGGGTCGTCCATCTACGAGCAGTACTTC
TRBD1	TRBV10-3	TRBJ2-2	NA	CAISEDRGLTGELFF	TGTGCCATCAGTGAGGACAGGGGGCTCACCGGGGAGCTGTTTTTT
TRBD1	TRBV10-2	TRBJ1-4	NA	CASAPSQGVNEKLFF	TGCGCCAGCGCCCCTTCTCAGGGGGTTAATGAAAAACTGTTTTTT
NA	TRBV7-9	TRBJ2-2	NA	CASSPTRVTGELFF	TGTGCCAGCAGCCCCACCAGGGTCACCGGGGAGCTGTTTTTT
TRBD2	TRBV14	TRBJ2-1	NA	CASSQKTSGDYNEQFF	TGTGCCAGCAGCCAGAAGACTAGCGGGGATTACAATGAGCAGTTCTTC
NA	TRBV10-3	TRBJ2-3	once	CARTAPYSDTQYF	TGTGCCAGGACAGCACCCTATTCAGATACGCAGTATTTT
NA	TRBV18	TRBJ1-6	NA	CASSPARDSPLHF	TGTGCCAGCTCACCAGCCCGAGATTCACCCCTCCACTTT
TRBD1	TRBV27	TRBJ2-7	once	CASSFRDRAGRQYF	TGTGCCAGCAGTTTCCGGGACAGGGCGGGTAGGCAGTACTTC
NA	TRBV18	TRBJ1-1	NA	CASSPSTEAFF	TGTGCCAGCTCACCATCCACTGAAGCTTTCTTT
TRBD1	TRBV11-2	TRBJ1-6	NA	CASSLAGTVNSPLHF	TGTGCCAGCAGCTTGGCCGGGACAGTTAATTCACCCCTCCACTTT
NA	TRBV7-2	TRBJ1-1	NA	CASSFGADGTEAFF	TGTGCCAGCAGCTTCGGGGCGGACGGCACTGAAGCTTTCTTT
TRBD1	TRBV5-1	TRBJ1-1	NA	CASNPNPGQGFEAFF	TGCGCCAGCAACCCGAACCCGGGACAGGGGTTTGAAGCTTTCTTT
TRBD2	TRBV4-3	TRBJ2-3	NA	CASSQDFTRSGGITDTQYF	TGCGCCAGCAGCCAAGATTTTACCCGAAGCGGGGGGATCACAGATACGCAGTATTTT
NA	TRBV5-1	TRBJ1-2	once	CASSSDRAGSDYGYTF	TGCGCCAGCAGCTCGGATCGGGCAGGTAGCGACTATGGCTACACCTTC
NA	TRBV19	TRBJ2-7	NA	CASSIGRIYEQYF	TGTGCCAGTAGTATTGGCAGGATCTACGAGCAGTACTTC
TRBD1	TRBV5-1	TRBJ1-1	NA	CASSLTGTGGTEAFF	TGCGCCAGCAGCTTGACGGGCACAGGGGGCACTGAAGCTTTCTTT
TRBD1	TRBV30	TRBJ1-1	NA	CAWSHAGGTEAFF	TGTGCCTGGAGCCACGCAGGGGGGACTGAAGCTTTCTTT
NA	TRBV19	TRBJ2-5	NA	CASSIGGRQETQYF	TGTGCCAGTAGTATTGGGGGGAGGCAAGAGACCCAGTACTTC
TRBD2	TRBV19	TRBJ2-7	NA	CASSRLAGHYEQYF	TGTGCCAGTAGTCGACTAGCGGGGCATTACGAGCAGTACTTC
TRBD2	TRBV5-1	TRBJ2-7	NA	CASSFGLAGAYYEQYF	TGCGCCAGCAGCTTCGGACTAGCGGGGGCTTACTACGAGCAGTACTTC
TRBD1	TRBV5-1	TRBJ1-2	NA	CASSEEGAADYGYTF	TGCGCCAGCAGCGAAGAGGGGGCAGCCGACTATGGCTACACCTTC
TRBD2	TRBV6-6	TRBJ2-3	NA	CASSLASGGADTQYF	TGTGCCAGCAGTTTGGCTAGCGGGGGGGCAGATACGCAGTATTTT
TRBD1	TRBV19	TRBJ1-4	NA	CASSTGTGPMGDEKLFF	TGTGCCAGTAGTACCGGGACAGGGCCCATGGGGGATGAAAAACTGTTTTTT
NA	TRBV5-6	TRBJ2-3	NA	CASSLGFLTDTQYF	TGTGCCAGCAGCTTAGGATTCCTCACAGATACGCAGTATTTT
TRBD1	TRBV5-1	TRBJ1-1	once	CASSADRGTEAFF	TGCGCCAGCAGCGCCGACAGGGGTACTGAAGCTTTCTTT
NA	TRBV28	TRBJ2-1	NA	CASSSGGSYNEQFF	TGTGCCAGCAGTTCCGGAGGATCCTACAATGAGCAGTTCTTC